The present T cell receptor (beta chain) was sequenced within a study of tumor-infiltrating lymphocytes in primary liver carcinoma. In the study overall: About 3.5 to 7.5 million productive TCRbeta reads were obtained from the samples, with similar numbers across tissue types. Broader study findings: Blood trailed tumors significantly in top-250-clone fraction (p = 0.039).

From roughly 21-30 mg of unsorted bulk tissue, DNA and RNA were co-extracted together. A constant-region primer served to make TCR beta cDNA from approximately 490 ng total RNA. Libraries of TCR beta came from three nested multiplex PCR rounds with slightly modified ARM-PCR. The first two PCR rounds used TRBV1-TRBV30 forward primers with a C-beta reverse primer, 9 to 10 cycles each. TCRdb recomputed calls from the multiplex PCR reads with MiXCR, one row per CDR3 protein. The table has about 130,000 distinct CDR3 sequences, 55% to 75% seen once. In its sample, this clonotype was seen a few times. Antigen unknown. It may be a read error: a sequence one base away is much more abundant. Without the conserved terminal phenylalanine or tryptophan, this CDR3 likely stems from a read error. V was clipped by 3 bases and J by 7 bases; unmatched bases: 14. The CDR3 is 18 residues long. In germline, CDR1 is MNHEY, CDR2 SVGAGI.

The chain couples TRBV6-5 to TRBJ2-1; 11 bases align to TRBD2. Material for sequencing was liver tumor tissue from sampling region 3. As for subset: tumor region T3, left-lateral pole. This sequence was found in a woman aged 55-75 years with primary liver carcinoma and hepatitis B virus infection. CDR3 amino acids: CASSYGRGISGRVNEQFL. The CDR3 DNA sequence: TGTGCCAGCAGTTATGGGAGGGGAATTAGCGGGAGGGTTAATGAGCAGTTCCTC.